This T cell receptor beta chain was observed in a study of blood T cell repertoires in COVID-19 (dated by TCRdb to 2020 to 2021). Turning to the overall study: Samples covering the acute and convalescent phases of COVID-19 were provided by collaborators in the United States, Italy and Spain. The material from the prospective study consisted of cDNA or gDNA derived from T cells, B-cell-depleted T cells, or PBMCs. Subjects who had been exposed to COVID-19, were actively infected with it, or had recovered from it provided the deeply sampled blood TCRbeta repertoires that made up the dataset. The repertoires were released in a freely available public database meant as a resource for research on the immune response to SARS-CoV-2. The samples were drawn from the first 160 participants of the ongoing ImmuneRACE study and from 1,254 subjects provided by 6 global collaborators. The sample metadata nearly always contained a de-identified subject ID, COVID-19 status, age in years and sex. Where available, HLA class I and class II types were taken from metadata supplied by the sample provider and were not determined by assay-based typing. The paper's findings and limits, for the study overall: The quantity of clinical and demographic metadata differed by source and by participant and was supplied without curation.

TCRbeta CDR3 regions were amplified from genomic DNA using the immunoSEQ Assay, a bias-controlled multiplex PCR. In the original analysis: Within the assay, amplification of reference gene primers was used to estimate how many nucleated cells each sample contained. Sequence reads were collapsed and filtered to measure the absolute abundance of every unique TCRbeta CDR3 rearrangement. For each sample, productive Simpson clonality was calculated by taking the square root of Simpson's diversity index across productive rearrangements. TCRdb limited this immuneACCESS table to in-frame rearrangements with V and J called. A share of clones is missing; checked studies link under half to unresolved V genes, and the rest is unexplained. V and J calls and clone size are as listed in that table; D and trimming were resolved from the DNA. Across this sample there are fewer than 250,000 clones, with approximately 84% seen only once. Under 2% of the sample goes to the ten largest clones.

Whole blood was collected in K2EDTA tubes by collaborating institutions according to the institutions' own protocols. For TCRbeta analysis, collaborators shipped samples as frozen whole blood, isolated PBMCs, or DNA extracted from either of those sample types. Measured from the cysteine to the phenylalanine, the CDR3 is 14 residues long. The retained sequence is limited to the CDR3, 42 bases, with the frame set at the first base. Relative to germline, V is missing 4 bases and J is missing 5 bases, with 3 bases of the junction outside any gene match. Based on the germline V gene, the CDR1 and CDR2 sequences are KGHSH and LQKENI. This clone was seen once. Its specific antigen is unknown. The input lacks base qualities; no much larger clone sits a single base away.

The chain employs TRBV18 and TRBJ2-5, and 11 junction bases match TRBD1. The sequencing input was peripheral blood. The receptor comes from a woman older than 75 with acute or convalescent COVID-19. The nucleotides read TGTGCCAGCTCACTAGGACAGGGGGCGGAGACCCAGTACTTC. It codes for CASSLGQGAETQYF. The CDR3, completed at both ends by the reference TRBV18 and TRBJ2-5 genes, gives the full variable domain NAGVMQNPRHLVRRRGQEARLRCSPMKGHSHVYWYRQLPEEGLKFMVYLQKENIIDESGMPKERFSAEFPKEGPSILRIQQVVRGDSAAYFCASSLGQGAETQYFGPGTRLLVL.